The clone carrying this T cell receptor beta chain has only a few counts. This record comes from a study of blood T cell repertoires in COVID-19. As handled by the study authors: Amplification with reference gene primers provided the estimates of nucleated cell counts. Sequenced by immunoSEQ multiplex PCR; TCRdb stores in-frame clones only, minus some. The V and J calls and clone size come from that table; D and trimming were worked out from the DNA. This table holds around 250,000 clones, roughly 84% found once. Sequencing input: peripheral blood. The sequence was collected from a human donor in a cohort sampled during active COVID-19.

Written as DNA, the CDR3 is TGTGCCAGCAGTCTTCCTAAAGACAGGGCTGCTGAAGCTTTCTTT. This translates into CASSLPKDRAAEAFF. V gene TRBV28 combines with J gene TRBJ1-1; 7 nucleotides align to TRBD1. CDR3 length: 15 amino acids. After removal of 5 bases from V and 6 bases from J, the junction contained 12 bases not matched to a gene. Germline V lookup: CDR1 MDHEN, CDR2 SYDVKM.